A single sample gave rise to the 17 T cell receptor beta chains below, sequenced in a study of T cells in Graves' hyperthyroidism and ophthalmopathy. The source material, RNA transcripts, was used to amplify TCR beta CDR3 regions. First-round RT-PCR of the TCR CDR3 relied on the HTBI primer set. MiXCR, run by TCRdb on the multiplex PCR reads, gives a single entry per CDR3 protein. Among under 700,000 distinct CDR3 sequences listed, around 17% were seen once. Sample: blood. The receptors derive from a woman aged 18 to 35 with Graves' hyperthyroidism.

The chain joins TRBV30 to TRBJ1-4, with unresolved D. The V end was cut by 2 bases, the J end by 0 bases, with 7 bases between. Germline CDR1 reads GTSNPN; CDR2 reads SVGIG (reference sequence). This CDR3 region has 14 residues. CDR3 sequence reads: CAWSPTATNEKLFF. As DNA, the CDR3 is TGTGCCTGGAGTCCCACAGCAACTAATGAAAAACTGTTTTTT.

CDR3: CAWSVGLSAQETQYF. CDR3 sequence (DNA): TGTGCCTGGAGTGTAGGACTCTCAGCACAAGAGACCCAGTACTTC. The chain employs TRBV30 and TRBJ2-5; TRBD2 might be the D (5 bases). The CDR3 is made up of 15 amino acids. V lost 0 bases and J 2 bases, leaving 13 bases between the germline ends. The germline V gene has CDR1 GTSNPN and CDR2 SVGIG (reference sequence).

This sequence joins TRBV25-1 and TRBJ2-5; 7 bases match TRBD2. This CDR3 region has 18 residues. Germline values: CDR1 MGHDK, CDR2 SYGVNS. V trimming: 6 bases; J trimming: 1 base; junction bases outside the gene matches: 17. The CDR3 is CASRAAMGQRDFQETQYF. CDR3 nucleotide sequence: TGTGCCAGCAGAGCGGCGATGGGTCAGCGGGATTTCCAAGAGACCCAGTACTTC.

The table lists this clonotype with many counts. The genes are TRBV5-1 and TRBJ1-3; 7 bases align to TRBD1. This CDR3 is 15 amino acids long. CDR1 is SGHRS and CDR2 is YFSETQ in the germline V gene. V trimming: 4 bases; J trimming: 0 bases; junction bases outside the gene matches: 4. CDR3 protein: CASSPGGHSGNTIYF. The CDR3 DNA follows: TGCGCCAGCAGCCCAGGGGGGCACTCTGGAAACACCATATATTTT.

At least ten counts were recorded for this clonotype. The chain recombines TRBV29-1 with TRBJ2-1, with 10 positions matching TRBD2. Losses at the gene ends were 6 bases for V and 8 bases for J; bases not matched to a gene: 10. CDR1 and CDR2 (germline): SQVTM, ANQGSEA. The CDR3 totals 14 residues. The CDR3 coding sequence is TGCAGCGTCGAACCATCTAGCGGGAGCTATGAGCAGTTCTTC. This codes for CSVEPSSGSYEQFF.

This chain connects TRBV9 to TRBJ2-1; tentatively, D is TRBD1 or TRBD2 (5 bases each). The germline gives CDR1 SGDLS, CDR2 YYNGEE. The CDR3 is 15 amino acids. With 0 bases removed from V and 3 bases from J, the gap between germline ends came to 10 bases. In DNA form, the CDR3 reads TGTGCCAGCAGCGTAGTCGGGACCCTCTACAATGAGCAGTTCTTC. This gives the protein CASSVVGTLYNEQFF.

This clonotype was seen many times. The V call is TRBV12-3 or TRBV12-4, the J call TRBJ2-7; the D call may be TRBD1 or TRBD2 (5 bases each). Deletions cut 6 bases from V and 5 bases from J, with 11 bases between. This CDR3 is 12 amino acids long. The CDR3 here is CASRELGDEQYF. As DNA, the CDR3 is TGTGCCAGCAGGGAGTTGGGGGACGAGCAGTACTTC.

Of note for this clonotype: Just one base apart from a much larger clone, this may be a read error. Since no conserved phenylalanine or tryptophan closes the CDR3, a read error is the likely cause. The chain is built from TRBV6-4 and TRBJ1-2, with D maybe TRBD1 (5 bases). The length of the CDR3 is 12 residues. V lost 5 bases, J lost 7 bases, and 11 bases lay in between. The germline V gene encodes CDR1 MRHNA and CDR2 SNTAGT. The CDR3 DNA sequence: TGTGCCAGCAGTCCCGACAGAGCTGGCTACACCCTC. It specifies CASSPDRAGYTL.

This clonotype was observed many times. CDR3 DNA: TGCAGTGCTAGGGAGAACGGGGAGGGCTATGGCTACACCTTC. The encoded protein is CSARENGEGYGYTF. The chain recombines TRBV20-1 with TRBJ1-2; D not certain. Looked up from germline, CDR1 is DFQATT and CDR2 is SNEGSKA (reference sequence). The CDR3 is made up of 14 amino acids. V lost 3 bases and J 4 bases, leaving 15 bases between the germline ends.

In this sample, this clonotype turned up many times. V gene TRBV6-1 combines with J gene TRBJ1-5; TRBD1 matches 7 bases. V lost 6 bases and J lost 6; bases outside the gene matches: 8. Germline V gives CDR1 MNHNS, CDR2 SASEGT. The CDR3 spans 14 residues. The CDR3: CASSYTGEGQPQHF. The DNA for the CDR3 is TGTGCCAGCAGCTATACAGGGGAGGGTCAGCCCCAGCATTTT.

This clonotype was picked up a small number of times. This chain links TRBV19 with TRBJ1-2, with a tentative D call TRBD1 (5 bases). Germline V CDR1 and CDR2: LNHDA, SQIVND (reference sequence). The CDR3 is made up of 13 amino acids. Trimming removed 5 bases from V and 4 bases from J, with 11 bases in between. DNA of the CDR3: TGTGCCAGTAGTGTTACAGGTGCCTATGGCTACACCTTC. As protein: CASSVTGAYGYTF.

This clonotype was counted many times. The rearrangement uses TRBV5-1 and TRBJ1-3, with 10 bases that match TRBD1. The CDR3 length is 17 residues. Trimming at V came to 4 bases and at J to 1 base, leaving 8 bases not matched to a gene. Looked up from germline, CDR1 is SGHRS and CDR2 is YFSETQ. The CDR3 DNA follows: TGCGCCAGCAGCGCGAGACAGGGGGCGAATTCTGGAAACACCATATATTTT. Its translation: CASSARQGANSGNTIYF.

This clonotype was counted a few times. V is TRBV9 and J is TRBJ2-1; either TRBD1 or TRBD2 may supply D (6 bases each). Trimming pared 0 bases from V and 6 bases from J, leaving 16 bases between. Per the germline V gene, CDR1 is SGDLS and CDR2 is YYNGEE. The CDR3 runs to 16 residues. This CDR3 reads CASSVGVGGRGNEQFF. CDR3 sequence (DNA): TGTGCCAGCAGCGTAGGGGTCGGGGGCCGGGGCAATGAGCAGTTCTTC.

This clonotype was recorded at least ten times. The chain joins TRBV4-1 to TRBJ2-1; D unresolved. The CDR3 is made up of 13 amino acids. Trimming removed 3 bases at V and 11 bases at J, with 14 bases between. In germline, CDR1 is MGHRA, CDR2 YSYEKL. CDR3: CASSHSKGTQQFF. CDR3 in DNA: TGCGCCAGCAGCCACTCAAAGGGAACACAGCAGTTCTTC.

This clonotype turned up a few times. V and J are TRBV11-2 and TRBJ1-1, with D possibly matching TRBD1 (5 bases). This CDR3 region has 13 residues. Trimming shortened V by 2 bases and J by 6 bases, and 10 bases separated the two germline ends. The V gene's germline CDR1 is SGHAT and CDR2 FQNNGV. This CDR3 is CASSLLGAPEAFF. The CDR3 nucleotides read TGTGCCAGCAGCTTACTCGGGGCGCCTGAAGCTTTCTTT. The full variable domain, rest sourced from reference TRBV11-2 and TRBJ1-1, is EAGVAQSPRYKIIEKRQSVAFWCNPISGHATLYWYQQILGQGPKLLIQFQNNGVVDDSQLPKDRFSAERLKGVDSTLKIQPAKLEDSAVYLCASSLLGAPEAFFGQGTRLTVV.

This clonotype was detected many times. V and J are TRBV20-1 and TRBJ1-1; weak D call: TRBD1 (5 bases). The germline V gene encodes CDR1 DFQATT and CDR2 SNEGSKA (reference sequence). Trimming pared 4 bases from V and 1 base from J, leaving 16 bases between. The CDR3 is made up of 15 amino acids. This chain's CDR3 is CSANPPGRRNTEAFF. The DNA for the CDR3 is TGCAGTGCTAACCCGCCGGGACGGCGGAACACTGAAGCTTTCTTT.

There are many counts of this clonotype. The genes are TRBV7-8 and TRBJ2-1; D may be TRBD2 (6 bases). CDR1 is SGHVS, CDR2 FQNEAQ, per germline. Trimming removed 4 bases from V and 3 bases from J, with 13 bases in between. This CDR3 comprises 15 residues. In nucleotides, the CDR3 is TGTGCCAGCAGCTCCCCTAGCGTTGGCTACAATGAGCAGTTCTTC. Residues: CASSSPSVGYNEQFF.